The T cell receptor (beta chain) under discussion was sequenced for a study of shared clonotypes between healthy human individuals. Points from the study as a whole: It was observed that roughly 5.5% of naive CD4 clonotypes were shared across several donors.

As originally analysed: Owing to the provision of junction-only sequences devoid of quality scores by immunoSEQ, filtering differed. TCRdb keeps only in-frame clones here, not all; method: immunoSEQ multiplex PCR. V and J calls and clone size follow that table, whereas D and trimming were derived from the DNA. The sample includes approximately 2,000,000 clones, 80% to 95% seen only once; the top ten take under 2%. CDR1 and CDR2 (germline): ENHRY, SYGVKD. This CDR3 spans 15 amino acids. Trimming removed 0 bases from V and 9 bases from J; junction bases left unmatched: 7. Selected positively for CCR7 and CD45RO-negative, naive CD8 cells excluded terminally differentiated effector memory CD45RA+ cells. Concerning this clone itself: The antigen is unknown.

This clonotype originated in a man younger than 35 in good health. Some clones in this sample may be carry-over from other donors' samples. Sample: naive CD8+ T cells from PBMCs. This chain links TRBV10-3 with TRBJ2-1; 8 bases fit TRBD2. In DNA form, the CDR3 reads TGTGCCATCAGTGAGTCGTTAGCGGGATTTGTTGAGCAGTTCTTC. Translation gives CAISESLAGFVEQFF.